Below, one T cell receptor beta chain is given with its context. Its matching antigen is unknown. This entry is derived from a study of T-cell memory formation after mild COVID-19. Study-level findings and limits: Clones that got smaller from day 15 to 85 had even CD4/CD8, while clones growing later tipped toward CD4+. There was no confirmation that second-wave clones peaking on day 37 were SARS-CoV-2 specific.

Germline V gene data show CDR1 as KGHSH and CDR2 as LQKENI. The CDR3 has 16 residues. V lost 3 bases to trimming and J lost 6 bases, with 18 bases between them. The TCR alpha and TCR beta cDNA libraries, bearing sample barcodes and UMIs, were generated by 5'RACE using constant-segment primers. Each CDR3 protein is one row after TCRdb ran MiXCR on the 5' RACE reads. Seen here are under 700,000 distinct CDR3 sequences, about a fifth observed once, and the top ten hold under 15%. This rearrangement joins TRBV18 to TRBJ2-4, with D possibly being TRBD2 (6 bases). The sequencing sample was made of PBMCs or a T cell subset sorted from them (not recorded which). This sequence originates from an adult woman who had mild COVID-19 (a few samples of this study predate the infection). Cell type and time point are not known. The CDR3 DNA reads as TGTGCCAGCTCACCCGATGCGGGGTCTTTCAGAAACATTCAGTACTTC. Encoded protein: CASSPDAGSFRNIQYF.